This record covers a single T cell receptor (beta chain). This receptor's antigen is unknown. The sample holds no much larger clone one base away, and base qualities are not on file. The data originate from a study of blood T cells in healthy people across ages (dated by TCRdb to the mid-2010s). For the study in its entirety: In model experiments, roughly one uniquely barcoded TCR beta cDNA molecule per two T cells was captured by template switching. The study measured age-related changes in TCR beta repertoire diversity using deep sequencing normalized with unique cDNA molecular identifiers. The donors were divided into four age groups: young (average around 17 years), middle-aged (about 40), aged (about 61) and long-lived (around 87). To avoid experimental bias, donors of different ages were spread randomly across the sequencing lanes. Using the same blood draw, the study looked at two additional independent replicas of 1 million unique cDNA reads for two donors, one aged 18 to 29 and the other aged 80 or older. Results and caveats for the whole study, not just this receptor: As age increased, observed TCR beta diversity per million T cells dropped in a roughly linear way, and a significant reduction was already evident by age 40. There was a strong correlation between observed TCR beta diversity and the percentage of naive T cells measured by flow cytometry. Bulk unsorted PBMC profiling prevented conclusive comparison of naive and antigen-experienced compartments. Compared with the aged group, more naive CD4+ T cells, fewer expanded clones and increased TCR diversity were shown by the long-lived group, suggesting age selection. Because the CMV infection status of the donors was unknown, age-related changes in expanded clonotypes may potentially have been confounded. Estimates of total diversity from one million sequenced T cells were regarded as lower bounds and underestimates.

CDR1 and CDR2, per the germline V gene, are MGHDK and SYGVNS. The CDR3 holds 14 amino acids from the cysteine to the phenylalanine. The sequence is cut down to CDR3 DNA, 42 bases in frame from base 1. Trimmed from V: 4 bases; trimmed from J: 9 bases; junction bases lacking a gene match: 9. Systemically healthy Caucasian individuals from Russia, around 38 in total and aged roughly 6 to 95 years, were included as donors. Each donor gave 9.5 to 10 milliliters of peripheral blood, drawn into EDTA-treated Vacutainer tubes. PBMCs were isolated by Ficoll-Paque density-gradient centrifugation, with at least 6 million obtained per sample. Total RNA was extracted from PBMCs with Trizol reagent, with at least 5.5 micrograms obtained per sample. Naive CD45RAhigh/CD27high T cell percentages were measured by flow cytometry on a PBMC aliquot from every donor. The library was produced with 5' RACE. Instrument used: Illumina HiSeq 2500. The second PCR ran for roughly 6 to 11 cycles and used a J-beta primer mix along with a sample-barcoded 5' primer. Each TCR beta cDNA molecule received a unique molecular identifier from a template-switch 5' adaptor carrying 12 random nucleotides. Each sample yielded at least 3 million CDR3-containing paired-end reads. First-strand cDNA synthesis was performed from all RNA using the Mint cDNA synthesis kit, with priming by a TRBC-specific oligonucleotide. Following uracil-DNA glycosylase treatment, a first 18-cycle PCR with universal primers M1SS and BC2_uni_R was performed on all cDNA. The study's processing was this. For normalization, 1 million high-quality reads, each with a distinct molecular identifier, were randomly selected from each sample. Instead of being binned into consensus sequences, reads that shared molecular identifiers were thrown out. MiTCR, with a Q25 quality threshold and the strictest error-elimination algorithm, was used for CDR3 identification, clonotype clustering and error correction. A nonparametric unseen species model using Euler transformation provided a lower-bound estimate of total TCR beta diversity. TCRdb reanalyzed the raw reads on its own, using fastp at Q25 for trimming and MiXCR for clone calling, and kept in-frame beta chains. Rows with one shared CDR3 protein collapse into an entry with the most common genes and DNA. These V and J calls are TCRdb output, not the study's own analysis. A total of about 600,000 distinct CDR3 sequences appear in this sample, around 50% of them only once. Roughly 25% of the sample rests with the top ten.

The V gene is TRBV25-1 and the J gene is TRBJ1-5, with TRBD1 identical over 7 junction bases. The clonotype originates from an elderly man in good health. The specimen was blood. The CDR3 reads CASSATGVVGPQHF. In nucleotides, the sequence is TGTGCCAGCAGTGCCACAGGGGTGGTTGGGCCCCAGCATTTT.